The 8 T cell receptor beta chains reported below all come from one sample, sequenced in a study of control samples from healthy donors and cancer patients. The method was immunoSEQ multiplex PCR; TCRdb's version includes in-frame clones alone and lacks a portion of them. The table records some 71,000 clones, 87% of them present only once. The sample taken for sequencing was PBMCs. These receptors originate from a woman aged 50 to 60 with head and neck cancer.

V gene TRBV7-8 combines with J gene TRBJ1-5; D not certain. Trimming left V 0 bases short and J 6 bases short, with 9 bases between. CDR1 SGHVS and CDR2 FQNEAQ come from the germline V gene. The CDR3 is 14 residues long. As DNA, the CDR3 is TGTGCCAGCAGCTTAGCGACGGGTGTTCAGCCCCAGCATTTT. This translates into CASSLATGVQPQHF. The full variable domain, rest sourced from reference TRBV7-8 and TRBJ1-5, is GAGVSQSPRYKVAKRGQDVALRCDPISGHVSLFWYQQALGQGPEFLTYFQNEAQLDKSGLPSDRFFAERPEGSVSTLKIQRTQQEDSAVYLCASSLATGVQPQHFGDGTRLSIL.

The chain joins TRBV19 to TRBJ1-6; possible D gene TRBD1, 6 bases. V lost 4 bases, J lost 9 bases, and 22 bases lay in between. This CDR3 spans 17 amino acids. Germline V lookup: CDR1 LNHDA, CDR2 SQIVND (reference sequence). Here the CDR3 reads CASSTTLGQGQISPLHF. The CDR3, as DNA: TGTGCCAGTAGTACAACCCTGGGGCAGGGGCAAATTTCACCCCTCCACTTT.

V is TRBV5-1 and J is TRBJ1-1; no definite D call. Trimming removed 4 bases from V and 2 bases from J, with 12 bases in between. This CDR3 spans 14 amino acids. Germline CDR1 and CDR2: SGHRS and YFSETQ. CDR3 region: CASSLRTGNTEAFF. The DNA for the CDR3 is TGCGCCAGCAGCCTTCGGACCGGCAACACTGAAGCTTTCTTT.

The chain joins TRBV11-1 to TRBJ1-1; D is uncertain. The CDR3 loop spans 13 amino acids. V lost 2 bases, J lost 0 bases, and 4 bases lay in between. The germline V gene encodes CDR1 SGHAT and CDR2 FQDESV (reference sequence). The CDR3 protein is CASSLQLNTEAFF. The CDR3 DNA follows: TGTGCCAGCAGCTTACAATTGAACACTGAAGCTTTCTTT.

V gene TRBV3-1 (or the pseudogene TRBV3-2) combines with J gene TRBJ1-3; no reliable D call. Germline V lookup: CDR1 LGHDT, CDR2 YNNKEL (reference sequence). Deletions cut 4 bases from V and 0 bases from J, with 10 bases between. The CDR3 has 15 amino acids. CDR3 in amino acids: CASSPPLTSGNTIYF. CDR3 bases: TGTGCCAGCAGCCCCCCCCTCACCTCTGGAAACACCATATATTTT.

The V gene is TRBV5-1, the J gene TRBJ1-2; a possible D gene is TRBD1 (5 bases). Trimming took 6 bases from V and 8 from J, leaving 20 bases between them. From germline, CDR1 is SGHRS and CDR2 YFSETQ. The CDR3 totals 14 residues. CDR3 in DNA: TGCGCCAGCAACTACAGGTCGGCCCCCGGGGGCTACACCTTC. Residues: CASNYRSAPGGYTF.

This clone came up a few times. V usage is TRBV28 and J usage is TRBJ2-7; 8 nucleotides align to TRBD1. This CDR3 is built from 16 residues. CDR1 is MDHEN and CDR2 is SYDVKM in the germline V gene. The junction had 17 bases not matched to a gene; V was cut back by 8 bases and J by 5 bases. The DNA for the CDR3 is TGTGCCAGCCTCGTGGCAGGACAGGGAATCCCCCACGAGCAGTACTTC. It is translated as CASLVAGQGIPHEQYF.

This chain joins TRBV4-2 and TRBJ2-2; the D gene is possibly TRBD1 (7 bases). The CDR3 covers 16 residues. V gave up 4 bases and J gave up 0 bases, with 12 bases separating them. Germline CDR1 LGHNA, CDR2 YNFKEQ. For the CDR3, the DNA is TGTGCCAGCAGCCTGGGCGGGACAGCGAACACCGGGGAGCTGTTTTTT. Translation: CASSLGGTANTGELFF.